The source of this TCR beta chain is a study of blood T cell repertoires in COVID-19. Here immunoSEQ multiplex PCR was the method, and the copy in TCRdb shows in-frame clones only, minus some. The sample carries approximately 230,000 clones, about 86% recorded once. This clone appeared a few times. Trimming left V 4 bases short and J 2 bases short, with 15 bases between. The germline V gene encodes CDR1 SEHNR and CDR2 FQNEAQ (reference sequence). This CDR3 region has 15 residues. The specimen sequenced was PBMCs or T cells enriched from blood (not recorded which). The TCR comes from a woman aged 50 to 65 with acute COVID-19. The gene calls are TRBV7-9 and TRBJ2-7; a possible D gene is TRBD1 (5 bases). CDR3 bases: TGTGCCAGCAGCTCCCGGACACACTTGCCCTACGAGCAGTACTTC. Protein: CASSSRTHLPYEQYF.